The 20 T cell receptor beta chains presented below share a single source sample, sequenced in a study of T-cell memory formation after mild COVID-19. TCRdb re-analysed the 5' RACE reads in MiXCR, keeping a single row per CDR3 protein. The sample contains around 200,000 distinct CDR3 sequences, about 21% of which appear only once. The sample consisted of PBMCs or a T cell subset sorted from them (not recorded which). The receptors shown here come from an adult woman who had mild COVID-19 (a few samples of this study predate the infection). Cell type and time point are not known.

This clonotype was observed a few times. CDR3 protein: CAWGTGSAYEQYF. DNA for the CDR3: TGTGCCTGGGGGACAGGGTCGGCCTACGAGCAGTACTTC. The V gene is TRBV30, the J gene TRBJ2-7, with 9 bases that match TRBD1. The J segment lost 2 bases and the V segment lost 5 bases, leaving 4 bases of the junction unmatched. The germline V gene has CDR1 GTSNPN and CDR2 SVGIG (reference sequence). The CDR3 consists of 13 residues.

This sequence joins TRBV24-1 and TRBJ2-2; D possibly corresponds to TRBD1 (6 bases). The CDR3 is 16 amino acids. Germline CDR1 KGHDR, CDR2 SFDVKD. Trimming pared 4 bases from V and 0 bases from J, leaving 11 bases between. CDR3 in DNA: TGTGCCACCAGTGAACCCGGGACAACGAACACCGGGGAGCTGTTTTTT. This codes for CATSEPGTTNTGELFF.

J is TRBJ2-1 and V is TRBV13, with 12 bases fitting TRBD2. The trim removed 4 bases at V and 13 bases at J, leaving 17 bases unmatched. This CDR3 is 17 amino acids long. Germline V gene sequence: CDR1 PRHDT, CDR2 FYEKMQ (reference sequence). CDR3 residues: CASSSQLTSGSGMSQFF. The CDR3 region has the DNA TGTGCCAGCAGCTCGCAACTGACTAGCGGGAGCGGTATGAGTCAGTTCTTC.

The chain couples TRBV9 to TRBJ2-7; TRBD2 matches 8 bases. Germline values: CDR1 SGDLS, CDR2 YYNGEE. The CDR3 runs 13 residues. Trimming at V came to 3 bases and at J to 6 bases, leaving 5 bases not matched to a gene. The CDR3 sequence is CASSASTSGEQYF. CDR3 nucleotides: TGTGCCAGCAGCGCATCAACTAGCGGCGAGCAGTACTTC.

This clonotype was counted between two and nine times. The V call is TRBV20-1, the J call TRBJ2-5, with TRBD2 matching over 13 bases. The CDR3 runs to 15 residues. Germline lookup yields CDR1 DFQATT and CDR2 SNEGSKA (reference sequence). V was clipped by 0 bases and J by 5 bases; unmatched bases: 3. The chain's CDR3 is CSAREGLAGWETQYF. CDR3 nucleotide sequence: TGCAGTGCTAGAGAGGGACTAGCGGGGTGGGAGACCCAGTACTTC.

V gene TRBV12-3 or TRBV12-4 combines with J gene TRBJ2-2; tentatively, D is TRBD1 (5 bases). CDR3 length equals 12 residues. Between the trimmed V and J ends, which lost 6 bases and 7 bases, there was a span of 9 bases. CDR3 in amino acids: CASRTANGELFF. The DNA for the CDR3 is TGTGCCAGCAGGACAGCGAACGGGGAGCTGTTTTTT.

This clonotype was observed a few times. The chain carries TRBV4-1 and TRBJ1-1; weak D call: TRBD1 (5 bases). CDR3 size: 13 residues. V was clipped by 2 bases and J by 4 bases, with 8 bases between them. Germline V CDR1 and CDR2: MGHRA, YSYEKL. The CDR3 is CASSQTGSTEAFF. In nucleotides, the CDR3 is TGCGCCAGCAGCCAAACAGGAAGCACTGAAGCTTTCTTT.

The chain uses TRBV12-3 or TRBV12-4 and TRBJ2-4; D not resolved. CDR3 length equals 15 residues. The V end was cut by 5 bases, the J end by 0 bases, with 11 bases between. CDR3 sequence (DNA): TGTGCCAGCAGTCAGACTTCTGTAGCCAAAAACATTCAGTACTTC. Protein sequence: CASSQTSVAKNIQYF.

V gene TRBV27 combines with J gene TRBJ2-1; D unclear. Germline V gene data show CDR1 as MNHEY and CDR2 as SMNVEV (reference sequence). Trimming took 4 bases from V and 7 from J, leaving 11 bases between them. This CDR3 region has 13 residues. CDR3 in DNA: TGTGCCAGCAGTTATTCAGAATGGAATGAGCAGTTCTTC. Residues: CASSYSEWNEQFF.

This chain links TRBV12-3 or TRBV12-4 with TRBJ1-2; D not certain. This CDR3 is built from 14 residues. Trimming pared 5 bases from V and 1 base from J, leaving 11 bases between. The DNA for the CDR3 is TGTGCCAGCAGTCCTAGCGGGCTTAACTATGGCTACACCTTC. Residues: CASSPSGLNYGYTF.

In this sample, this clonotype turned up a few times. V and J are TRBV20-1 and TRBJ1-2; 8 bases align to TRBD1. CDR1 is DFQATT, CDR2 SNEGSKA, per germline (reference sequence). The trim removed 8 bases at V and 7 bases at J, leaving 12 bases unmatched. This CDR3 comprises 13 residues. Written as DNA, the CDR3 is TGCAGTCCATTGGACAGGGCGGAGGGTGGCTACACCTTC. This gives the protein CSPLDRAEGGYTF.

The V and J genes are TRBV7-9 and TRBJ2-1; maybe TRBD2 (5 bases). CDR1 and CDR2 (germline): SEHNR, FQNEAQ (reference sequence). This CDR3 spans 15 amino acids. Between the trimmed V and J ends, which lost 5 bases and 3 bases, there was a span of 14 bases. The CDR3 loop reads CASSPYNEGYNEQFF. CDR3 bases: TGTGCCAGCAGCCCCTACAATGAGGGCTACAATGAGCAGTTCTTC.

There are a few counts of this clonotype. In DNA, the CDR3 is TGTGCCACCAGCTCAAGGACTAGCGGGAGAAGAGGAATCCCGGCAGATACGCAGTATTTT. This codes for CATSSRTSGRRGIPADTQYF. V usage is TRBV24-1 and J usage is TRBJ2-3; 13 bases line up with TRBD2. Trimming at V came to 7 bases and at J to 4 bases, leaving 19 bases not matched to a gene. The CDR3 covers 20 residues. CDR1 is KGHDR, CDR2 SFDVKD, per germline.

This clonotype was detected only a few times. V usage is TRBV6-5 and J usage is TRBJ1-6, with 8 bases that match TRBD1. Germline values: CDR1 MNHEY, CDR2 SVGAGI. CDR3 length: 17 amino acids. The J segment lost 3 bases and the V segment lost 0 bases, leaving 4 bases of the junction unmatched. The CDR3 protein is CASSYSLDRDYNSPLHF. The CDR3 bases are TGTGCCAGCAGTTACTCGTTGGACAGGGACTATAATTCACCCCTCCACTTT.

The chain has TRBV7-9 and TRBJ1-1, with a weak D call TRBD1 (6 bases). The CDR3 consists of 15 residues. The V gene's germline CDR1 is SEHNR and CDR2 FQNEAQ (reference sequence). The ends were cut back, 7 bases at V and 0 bases at J, with 15 bases in the middle. The CDR3 protein is CASISWDTLNTEAFF. Here the CDR3 DNA reads TGTGCCAGCATCTCCTGGGACACCCTGAACACTGAAGCTTTCTTT.

The V and J genes are TRBV9 and TRBJ2-6; D may correspond to TRBD1 or TRBD2 (5 bases each). The CDR3 is 18 residues long. Germline assignment: CDR1 SGDLS and CDR2 YYNGEE. V lost 3 bases and J 1 base, leaving 17 bases between the germline ends. The CDR3 here is CASSAHRDPESGANVLTF. DNA of the CDR3: TGTGCCAGCAGCGCTCACCGGGACCCAGAATCTGGGGCCAACGTCCTGACTTTC.

This chain joins TRBV24-1 and TRBJ2-3; TRBD2 aligns across 11 bases. With V trimmed by 4 bases and J by 3 bases, 8 bases remained unmatched. This CDR3 contains 17 residues. CDR1 and CDR2 (germline): KGHDR, SFDVKD. CDR3 sequence: CATSEVAGGQGTDTQYF. CDR3 coding DNA: TGTGCCACCAGTGAAGTAGCGGGGGGGCAGGGGACAGATACGCAGTATTTT.

This clonotype has a handful of counts. The V call is TRBV6-5, the J call TRBJ2-1; 10 nucleotides agree with TRBD1. Germline CDR1 reads MNHEY; CDR2 reads SVGAGI. This CDR3 is built from 15 residues. Trimming took 4 bases from V and 2 from J; bases not matched to a gene: 2. The CDR3 reads CASSLDRGAYNEQFF. The DNA for the CDR3 is TGTGCCAGCAGTTTGGACAGGGGGGCCTACAATGAGCAGTTCTTC.

As to this clonotype: The junction differs from germline at one of its ends, possibly a read error. The chain couples TRBV2 to TRBJ2-7, with D perhaps TRBD1 (6 bases). The CDR3 is 12 residues long. Germline values: CDR1 SNHLY, CDR2 FYNNEI. The CDR3 loop reads CASREGQLEQYF. DNA for the CDR3: TGTGCCAGCAGAGAAGGACAGCTCGAGCAGTACTTC.

V and J are TRBV7-9 and TRBJ1-2, with D possibly matching TRBD1 (6 bases). Between the trimmed V and J ends, which lost 1 base and 0 bases, there was a span of 12 bases. The CDR3 is made up of 16 amino acids. Per germline, CDR1 SEHNR and CDR2 FQNEAQ (reference sequence). CDR3 in amino acids: CASSLVKGGPNYGYTF. The CDR3 bases are TGTGCCAGCAGCTTAGTGAAGGGGGGTCCTAACTATGGCTACACCTTC.